A selection of T cell receptor beta chains follows, all from one sample in a study of T cell repertoires in cytomegalovirus infection. Which antigens these TCRs recognize remains unknown. TCRdb redid the calling of the reads with MiXCR, one entry per CDR3 protein. Found here are 200,000 to 250,000 distinct CDR3 sequences, about 38% of them singletons; the top ten hold more than 50%. The starting material was CD8+ T cells from cultured PBMCs, obtained from culture after CMV antigen stimulation. The origin of the receptors is a human donor in good health (CMV status not recorded). Some clones in this sample may be carry-over from other donors' samples. The CDR3 runs from the conserved cysteine through the conserved F or W. A D gene is named only where the DNA matches it firmly. Size is omitted from some rows. Given values are once, few, many or a class for expanded clones.

clone_size d_call j_call v_call cdr3_nt cdr3_aa
few TRBD1 TRBJ1-2 TRBV6-1 TGTGCCAGCAGTGGACAGGGGGCCGGGTATGGCTACACCTTC CASSGQGAGYGYTF
many - TRBJ2-7 TRBV7-2 TGTGCCAGCAGCTCCCGGACTGCTGCCTACGAGCAGTACTTC CASSSRTAAYEQYF
- - TRBJ2-3 TRBV12-3/TRBV12-4 TGTGCCAGCAGTTTAGGTACTAGCCCGTATTTT CASSLGTSPYF
few - TRBJ2-6 TRBV2 TGTGCCAGCAGTGAGAGAAACTCTTACCGGAACTCTGGGGCCAACGTCCTGACTTTC CASSERNSYRNSGANVLTF
- - TRBJ1-2 TRBV20-1 TGCAGTGCCCCAGACCAAGGGGTCTATGGCTACACCTTC CSAPDQGVYGYTF
few - TRBJ2-3 TRBV15 TGTGCCACCAGCTGGGGGAGGACAGGAGAATCCTCCACAGATACGCAGTATTTT CATSWGRTGESSTDTQYF
- - TRBJ1-1 TRBV7-8 TGTGCCAGCAGCACTCTCGGGAGGGTTGGTGAAGCTTTCTTT CASSTLGRVGEAFF
- - TRBJ1-1 TRBV7-3 TGTGCCAGCAGCTTACATGTTTTCACTGAAGCTTTCTTT CASSLHVFTEAFF
few - TRBJ1-5 TRBV28 TGTGCCAGCAGTTTGGGGGGGGCGGATCAGCCCCAGCATTTT CASSLGGADQPQHF
- - TRBJ2-7 TRBV7-9 TGTGCCAGCAGCTTAGCTAAGACAGGAGCCTACGAGCAGTACTTC CASSLAKTGAYEQYF
- TRBD2 TRBJ2-1 TRBV7-9 TGTGCCAGCAGCCCCAGGACTAGCGGGGGACGGGAGCAGTTCTTC CASSPRTSGGREQFF
- - TRBJ1-2 TRBV28 TGTGCCAGCAGTTTACGGGGCATTCGTGGTGGCTACACCTTC CASSLRGIRGGYTF
- TRBD2 TRBJ2-1 TRBV19 TGTGCCAGTATCGGCCCCGCTAGCGGGAGATACAATGAGCAGTTCTTC CASIGPASGRYNEQFF
- - TRBJ1-1 TRBV4-1 TGTGCCAGCGGTGCGGGCCCTGAAGCTTTCTTT CASGAGPEAFF
few - TRBJ2-7 TRBV6-1 TGTGCCAGCAGTGAAAATATAGCCCTCAGCTCCTACGAGCAGTACTTC CASSENIALSSYEQYF
- - TRBJ2-1 TRBV18 TGTGCCAGCTCACCAGGGAGAACGTTCTACAATGAGCAGTTCTTC CASSPGRTFYNEQFF
many TRBD2 TRBJ2-1 TRBV12-3/TRBV12-4 TGTGCCAGCAGCGGGACTAGCGGCCAAGCCCTCAATGAGCAGTTCTTC CASSGTSGQALNEQFF